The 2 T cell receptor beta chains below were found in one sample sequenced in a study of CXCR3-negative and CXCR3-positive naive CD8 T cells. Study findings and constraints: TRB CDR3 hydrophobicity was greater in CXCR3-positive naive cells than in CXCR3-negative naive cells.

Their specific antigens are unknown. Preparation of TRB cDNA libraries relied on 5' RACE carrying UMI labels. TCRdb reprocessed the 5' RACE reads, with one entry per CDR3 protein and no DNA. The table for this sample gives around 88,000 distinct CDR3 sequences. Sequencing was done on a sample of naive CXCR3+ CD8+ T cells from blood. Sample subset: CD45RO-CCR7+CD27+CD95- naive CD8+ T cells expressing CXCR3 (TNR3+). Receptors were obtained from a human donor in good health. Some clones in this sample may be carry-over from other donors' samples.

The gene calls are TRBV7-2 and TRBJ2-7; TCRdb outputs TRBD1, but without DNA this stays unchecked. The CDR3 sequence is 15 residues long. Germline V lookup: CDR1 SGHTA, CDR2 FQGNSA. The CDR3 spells CASSFLGQPDYEQYF. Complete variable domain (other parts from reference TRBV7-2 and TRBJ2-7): GAGVSQSPSNKVTEKGKDVELRCDPISGHTALYWYRQSLGQGLEFLIYFQGNSAPDKSGLPSDRFSAERTGGSVSTLTIQRTQQEDSAVYLCASSFLGQPDYEQYFGPGTRLTVT.

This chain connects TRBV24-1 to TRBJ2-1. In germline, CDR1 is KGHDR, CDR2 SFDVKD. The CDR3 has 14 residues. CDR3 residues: CATSDAGPYNEQFF.